Listed below are T cell receptor beta chains from one sample, sequenced in a study of OX40 agonist ivuxolimab in advanced cancers. The table came from immunoSEQ multiplex PCR; TCRdb's copy has only in-frame clones and leaves some out. Of fewer than 90,000 clones listed, about 89% are singletons. Source: CD4+ or CD8+ T cells sorted from blood, taken in a trial of the OX40 agonist ivuxolimab. The receptors derive from an adult with an advanced solid tumor such as melanoma, head and neck, liver or kidney cancer. CDR3s include the opening cysteine and the closing phenylalanine or tryptophan. Each record gives: V gene, D gene, clone size, J gene, CDR3 protein, CDR3 DNA. A D gene is named only where the DNA matches it firmly. The size field is filled for only some rows; it gives once, few, many or a size class.

TRBV19	.	few	TRBJ1-1	CASSTYTEAFF	TGTGCCAGTAGTACCTACACTGAAGCTTTCTTT
TRBV2	.	.	TRBJ2-5	CASRPGSQETQYF	TGTGCCAGCAGACCCGGCAGCCAAGAGACCCAGTACTTC
TRBV18	TRBD1	.	TRBJ2-7	CASSPPEPGTGGEQYF	TGTGCCAGCTCACCACCAGAGCCCGGGACAGGGGGCGAGCAGTACTTC
TRBV7-3	TRBD2	.	TRBJ2-5	CASSLGSGPQETQYF	TGTGCCAGCAGCTTGGGTAGCGGGCCTCAAGAGACCCAGTACTTC
TRBV9	.	.	TRBJ2-1	CASSPWRDSEQFF	TGTGCCAGCAGCCCATGGAGGGACAGCGAGCAGTTCTTC
TRBV19	TRBD2	.	TRBJ2-2	CASSITGTSGPGELFF	TGTGCCAGTAGTATTACCGGGACTAGCGGTCCTGGGGAGCTGTTTTTT
TRBV5-1	TRBD1	.	TRBJ1-3	CASSLGDSLFGNTIYF	TGCGCCAGCAGCTTAGGGGACAGCTTGTTCGGAAACACCATATATTTT
TRBV29-1	.	.	TRBJ1-3	CSVDLGGGSGNTIYF	TGCAGCGTTGACCTGGGGGGCGGCTCTGGAAACACCATATATTTT
TRBV19	TRBD2	.	TRBJ2-5	CASKTQGLAEETQYF	TGTGCCAGTAAGACCCAGGGACTAGCAGAAGAGACCCAGTACTTC
TRBV7-2	.	.	TRBJ2-6	CASSPAVGPGANVLTF	TGTGCCAGCAGCCCAGCCGTGGGGCCAGGGGCCAACGTCCTGACTTTC
TRBV5-6	TRBD2	.	TRBJ2-3	CASSLYGGRVDTQYF	TGTGCCAGCAGCTTGTACGGCGGGAGGGTAGATACGCAGTATTTT
TRBV9	TRBD1	.	TRBJ2-1	CASSYQGAQYNEQFF	TGTGCCAGTAGCTACCAGGGGGCGCAATACAATGAGCAGTTCTTC
TRBV5-4	.	.	TRBJ2-1	CASSYPQKYNEQFF	TGTGCCAGCAGCTATCCCCAGAAATACAATGAGCAGTTCTTC
TRBV28	TRBD1	.	TRBJ2-5	CASSFLQGLETQYF	TGTGCCAGCAGTTTCCTACAGGGGTTAGAGACCCAGTACTTC
TRBV19	TRBD1	.	TRBJ1-2	CASSRDREGGYTF	TGTGCCAGTAGTCGGGACAGGGAAGGTGGCTACACCTTC
TRBV5-1	.	.	TRBJ1-6	CASSLEAGNSPLHF	TGCGCCAGCAGCTTGGAGGCAGGGAATTCACCCCTCCACTTT
TRBV6-6	TRBD1	.	TRBJ1-1	CASSYRRDRGNTEAFF	TGTGCCAGCAGTTACCGCCGGGACAGGGGGAACACTGAAGCTTTCTTT
TRBV30	.	.	TRBJ2-2	CAWTSGGELFF	TGTGCCTGGACCTCCGGCGGGGAGCTGTTTTTT
TRBV7-8	.	few	TRBJ1-5	CASSQGRGNQPQHF	TGTGCCAGCAGTCAGGGACGGGGAAATCAGCCCCAGCATTTT
TRBV25-1	TRBD1	.	TRBJ2-3	CASSARTGISTDTQYF	TGTGCCAGCAGTGCCCGGACAGGGATAAGCACAGATACGCAGTATTTT
TRBV7-3	TRBD1	.	TRBJ1-5	CASSDEGRGFHQPQHF	TGTGCCAGCAGCGACGAGGGCAGGGGGTTCCATCAGCCCCAGCATTTT
TRBV4-2	TRBD2	.	TRBJ2-4	CASSQDNSGRALKNIQYF	TGTGCCAGCAGCCAAGATAATAGCGGGAGGGCCTTGAAAAACATTCAGTACTTC
TRBV28	.	.	TRBJ1-5	CASSINGPLNQPQHF	TGTGCCAGCAGTATAAACGGGCCTTTAAATCAGCCCCAGCATTTT
TRBV7-6	.	.	TRBJ2-5	CASSLVGGETQYF	TGTGCCAGCAGCTTAGTTGGGGGAGAGACCCAGTACTTC
TRBV28	.	.	TRBJ2-2	CASTPGSTGELFF	TGTGCCAGCACGCCGGGGAGCACCGGGGAGCTGTTTTTT
TRBV30	TRBD2	.	TRBJ2-6	CAWDLAGGANVLTF	TGTGCCTGGGACCTAGCGGGGGGGGCCAACGTCCTGACTTTC
TRBV6-5	.	.	TRBJ2-3	CASSPRQAGDTQYF	TGTGCCAGCAGTCCACGGCAGGCGGGGGATACGCAGTATTTT
TRBV19	TRBD2	.	TRBJ2-3	CASRDGGLEFHTDTQYF	TGTGCCAGTAGAGACGGAGGACTAGAGTTCCACACAGATACGCAGTATTTT
TRBV10-3	.	.	TRBJ1-1	CAISESTAPNTEAFF	TGTGCCATCAGTGAGTCGACGGCCCCGAACACTGAAGCTTTCTTT